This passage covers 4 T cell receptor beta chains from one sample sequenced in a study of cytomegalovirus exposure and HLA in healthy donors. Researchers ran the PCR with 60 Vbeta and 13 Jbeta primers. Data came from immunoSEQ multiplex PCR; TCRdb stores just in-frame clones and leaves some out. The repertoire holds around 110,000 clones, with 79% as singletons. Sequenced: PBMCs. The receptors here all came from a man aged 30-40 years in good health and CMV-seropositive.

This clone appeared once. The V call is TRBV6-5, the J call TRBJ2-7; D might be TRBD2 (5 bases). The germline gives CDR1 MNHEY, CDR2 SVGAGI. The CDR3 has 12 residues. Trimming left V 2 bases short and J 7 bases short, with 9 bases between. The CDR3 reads CASSYPPGEQYF. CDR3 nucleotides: TGTGCCAGCAGTTACCCGCCGGGGGAGCAGTACTTC.

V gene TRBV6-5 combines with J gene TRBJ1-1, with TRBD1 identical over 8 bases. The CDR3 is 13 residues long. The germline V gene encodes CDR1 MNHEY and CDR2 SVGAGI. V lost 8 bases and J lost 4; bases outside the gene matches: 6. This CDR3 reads CASGQGWGTEAFF. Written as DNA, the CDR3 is TGTGCCAGCGGACAGGGTTGGGGCACTGAAGCTTTCTTT.

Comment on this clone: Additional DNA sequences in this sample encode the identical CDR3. CDR3 DNA sequence: TGTGCCAGCAGCCTATACACAGATACGCAGTATTTT. Protein product: CASSLYTDTQYF. The gene calls are TRBV5-5 and TRBJ2-3; D uncertain. Germline CDR1 and CDR2: SGHKS and YYEKEE (reference sequence). The CDR3 runs to 12 residues. V lost 4 bases, J lost 2 bases, and 5 bases lay in between.

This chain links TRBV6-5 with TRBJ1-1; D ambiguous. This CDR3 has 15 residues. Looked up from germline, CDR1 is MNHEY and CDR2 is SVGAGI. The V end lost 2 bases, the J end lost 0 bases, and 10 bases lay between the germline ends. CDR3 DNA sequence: TGTGCCAGCAGTTACGTAGGAGGGTTGAACACTGAAGCTTTCTTT. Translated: CASSYVGGLNTEAFF.